Here is one T cell receptor beta chain with its context. Sample treatment: roughly 19 received Ad26.COV2.S at low or high dose, single or two shots; about 5 received placebo; per-sample allocation not given. The samples were gathered on day 63 after the first injection of vaccine or placebo. Repertoires were generated with immunoSEQ multiplex PCR, while TCRdb's copy carries only in-frame clones and drops some. The table shows 360,000 or so clones, with around 90% occurring only once. This entry is derived from a study of Ad26.COV2.S vaccination and SARS-CoV-2 variants. Germline assignment: CDR1 SGHKS and CDR2 YYEKEE (reference sequence). Trimming pared 3 bases from V and 2 bases from J, leaving 12 bases between. There are 15 residues in the CDR3.

Sample: peripheral blood, taken in a trial of Ad26.COV2.S vaccine versus placebo. The chain uses TRBV5-5 and TRBJ1-5, with a tentative D call TRBD1 (5 bases). The receptor was isolated from a person between 18 and 65 years old who received the Ad26.COV2.S COVID-19 vaccine or a placebo. This chain's CDR3 is CASSSWGEGNQPQHF. CDR3 nucleotide sequence: TGTGCCAGCAGCTCATGGGGGGAAGGCAATCAGCCCCAGCATTTT. The full variable domain, rest sourced from reference TRBV5-5 and TRBJ1-5, is DAGVTQSPTHLIKTRGQQVTLRCSPISGHKSVSWYQQVLGQGPQFIFQYYEKEERGRGNFPDRFSARQFPNYSSELNVNALLLGDSALYLCASSSWGEGNQPQHFGDGTRLSIL.